This T cell receptor (beta chain) comes out of a study of Graves' ophthalmopathy and Graves' hyperthyroidism (dated by TCRdb to the late 2010s). With regard to the full study: Peripheral blood was collected at initial diagnosis, prior to any treatment. TCR beta repertoire signatures were used to distinguish Graves' ophthalmopathy from Graves' hyperthyroidism and to predict progression to ophthalmopathy. In about six hyperthyroidism patients, the T-cell repertoire of thyroid tissue was compared with the T-cell repertoire of blood. Once sampling was done, hyperthyroidism patients were given methimazole at a starting dose of 30 mg daily, while ophthalmopathy patients were given high-dose intravenous methylprednisolone. An independent validation cohort comprised some 18 hyperthyroidism patients and some 16 patients who later progressed from hyperthyroidism to ophthalmopathy. In total, under 150 blood samples were TCR-sequenced: approximately 42 ophthalmopathy, around 75 hyperthyroidism and approximately 17 hyperthyroidism-to-ophthalmopathy patients. To explore V-J signatures that distinguish ophthalmopathy from hyperthyroidism, a discovery set of about a hundred patients was enrolled, made up of 40 to 45 with ophthalmopathy and around 60 with stable hyperthyroidism.

In the germline V gene, CDR1 corresponds to MDHEN and CDR2 to SYDVKM. The CDR3, cysteine through phenylalanine, is 15 amino acids long. CDR3 DNA is the only sequence kept; it has 45 bases, read in frame from the first base. V and J lose 6 bases and 6 bases, and a span of 15 bases separates them. Ophthalmopathy patients were characterized by moderately to severely active disease, a Clinical Activity Score of at least 3, a NOSPECS grade of at least 4, and a disease duration under 3 months. Anyone with other autoimmune diseases, uncontrolled infections, pregnancy or lactation was excluded from the study. Diagnosis was based on clinical symptoms, serum thyroxine, TRAb, thyroid ultrasound and orbital computed tomography. Ficoll-Paque density gradient centrifugation was used to isolate PBMCs from approximately 10 ml of fresh peripheral blood. Total RNA was extracted using Trizol reagent, and RNA quality was checked on an Agilent 2100 Bioanalyzer.

To note about this clonotype: Its antigen is still unknown. Per-nucleotide qualities are absent, and no much larger clonotype sits a single base away.

Study-wide conclusions, independent of this receptor: In cross-validation, the 13-signature model distinguished ophthalmopathy from stable hyperthyroidism with 87.88% sensitivity and roughly 84% specificity, while in the test set the corresponding values were around 79% and 71%. Most of the expanded thyroid clonotypes with a frequency above 0.001 were also detected in blood, and it was suggested that the thyroid immune response may be reflected by blood repertoires. No statistical method was used to set the sample size in advance, and the investigators knew which group each participant was assigned to. In validation, the model predicted ophthalmopathy progression with 55% to 71% sensitivity and roughly 78% specificity; some 13 predicted patients were CT-confirmed with GO in a median of approximately six months.

For repertoire sequencing, TCR beta CDR3 regions were amplified from RNA transcripts. A first-round RT-PCR used HTBI primers with the Qiagen OneStep RT-PCR kit, followed by a second-round multiplex PCR, size selection and purification. Libraries were sequenced paired-end with 100 bp reads on an Illumina HiSeq2000. The published analysis was carried out like this. SOAPnuke was used to process the reads, throwing out any read that had adapters, had uncalled bases, had a mean Phred below 15, or lacked an exact constant-primer or identifier match. High-quality paired reads were merged with COPE v1.2.5. Clonotypes were defined as unique nucleotide sequences and were aligned to IMGT TRB V, D and J references using MiTCR v1.1. The analysis was limited to V-J combinations with a frequency above 0.0001, which together covered approximately 99% of the repertoires. For each V-J combination, a TCR clonal expansion and chaos score was defined as the ratio of F50 clonal expansion to chaos observed in the TCRdist matrix. Welch's t-statistics and random forest were used to narrow the features down to 10 to 15 V-J combinations, which were then fed into a naive Bayes classifier. Thyroid-blood repertoire similarity was quantified with the Morisita-Horn index. TCRdb passed the public sequencing reads through fastp at Q25 and MiXCR, retaining productive beta sequences. Each entry is one CDR3 protein sequence, shown with its most common DNA and genes. These V and J calls rely on TCRdb rather than the paper's analysis. In this sample the table shows about 740,000 distinct CDR3 sequences, approximately 40% of which occur a single time. 44% of the sample rests with the top ten.

The TCR comes from an adult man with Graves' ophthalmopathy. The chain couples TRBV28 to TRBJ1-6; a weak D assignment points to TRBD1 (6 bases agree). The sample taken for sequencing was peripheral blood. In nucleotides, the sequence is TGTGCCAGCAGGTCCACAGGGAGATCTAATTCACCCCTCCACTTT. This gives the protein CASRSTGRSNSPLHF. The CDR3 plus the reference TRBV28 and TRBJ1-6 genes for the other parts give the full variable domain: DVKVTQSSRYLVKRTGEKVFLECVQDMDHENMFWYRQDPGLGLRLIYFSYDVKMKEKGDIPEGYSVSREKKERFSLILESASTNQTSMYLCASRSTGRSNSPLHFGNGTRLTVT.